This is a list of T cell receptor beta chains from one sample in a study of radiotherapy plus CTLA-4 blockade in lung cancer. The assay was immunoSEQ multiplex PCR, and TCRdb's table has in-frame clones only and misses some. Of 30,000 to 40,000 clones in the sample, 70% to 80% are singletons; the top ten hold roughly an eighth. Specimen: peripheral blood, collected from a patient treated with radiotherapy plus ipilimumab. These receptors came from a human donor with non-small cell lung cancer that progressed on radiotherapy plus ipilimumab. CDR3s include the opening cysteine and the closing phenylalanine or tryptophan. A D gene is named only where the DNA matches it firmly. Expanded clones are given a class, and other clones once, few, many or no size at all.

NA	TRBV28	NA	TRBJ2-3	TGTGCCAGCAGTTTGCTAGGGACCCTCACAGATACGCAGTATTTT	CASSLLGTLTDTQYF
NA	TRBV7-2	NA	TRBJ2-1	TGTGCCAGCAGCCCCCGGCACAGGGGGGGGTATGAGCAGTTCTTC	CASSPRHRGGYEQFF
few	TRBV23-1	NA	TRBJ2-7	TGCGCCAGCAGTCATAAGGGCCCCGTCGACGAGCAGTACTTC	CASSHKGPVDEQYF
once	TRBV28	TRBD1	TRBJ1-5	TGTGCCAGCAGTTTACCAGGGGGCCCGGATCAGCCCCAGCATTTT	CASSLPGGPDQPQHF
NA	TRBV9	NA	TRBJ1-3	TGTGCCAGCAGCCCAGGACTCCGGACGGGAAACACCATATATTTT	CASSPGLRTGNTIYF
NA	TRBV5-5	NA	TRBJ2-3	TGTGCCAGCAGCTTGGCGACTATCACAGATACGCAGTATTTT	CASSLATITDTQYF
NA	TRBV10-3	TRBD1	TRBJ2-3	TGTGCCATCAGCCCGGGACAGGAGGACACAGATACGCAGTATTTT	CAISPGQEDTDTQYF
NA	TRBV7-2	NA	TRBJ2-2	TGTGCCAGCAGCAGCCCCAGTGGCACCGGGGAGCTGTTTTTT	CASSSPSGTGELFF
NA	TRBV2	NA	TRBJ1-1	TGTGCCAGCAGTGGGACATCCATGAACACTGAAGCTTTCTTT	CASSGTSMNTEAFF
NA	TRBV10-3	NA	TRBJ2-7	TGTGCCATCAGGGAGGGGGGGGATCAGTACTTC	CAIREGGDQYF
few	TRBV7-3	NA	TRBJ1-6	TGTGCCAGCAGCCTTAACGCCCACTTCAATTCACCCCTCCACTTT	CASSLNAHFNSPLHF
NA	TRBV6-5	NA	TRBJ1-2	TGTGCCAGCAGTGAATACAGCACCTATGGCTACACCTTC	CASSEYSTYGYTF
NA	TRBV18	TRBD1	TRBJ2-1	TGTGCCAGCTCACCATCGGTAGGGGGCGCCCACAATGAGCAGTTCTTC	CASSPSVGGAHNEQFF
NA	TRBV5-1	NA	TRBJ2-5	TGCGCCAGCAGCTTAGGCGGGGAAGAGACCCAGTACTTC	CASSLGGEETQYF
NA	TRBV9	NA	TRBJ1-5	TGTGCCAGCAGCCTCGAGGACACCAATCAGCCCCAGCATTTT	CASSLEDTNQPQHF
NA	TRBV9	NA	TRBJ1-6	TGTGCCAGCAGCGTAGACGGGAGGGGAGCAGATTCACCCCTCCACTTT	CASSVDGRGADSPLHF
NA	TRBV6-1	TRBD1	TRBJ1-5	TGTGCCAGCAGTGCCCCAGGGGGCACAATAGCACCCAATCAGCCCCAGCATTTT	CASSAPGGTIAPNQPQHF
NA	TRBV6-1	NA	TRBJ2-7	TGTGCCAGCAGTTCGCCAGGCCACTACGAGCAGTACTTC	CASSSPGHYEQYF
NA	TRBV27	NA	TRBJ1-4	TGTGCCAGCCCTCTCCCACCTCGGCAGTCCCCGAGGGCTAATGAAAAACTGTTTTTT	CASPLPPRQSPRANEKLFF
NA	TRBV28	TRBD2	TRBJ2-3	TGTGCCAGCAGTTTCTCAGCGGGGGGTTCCATGGATACGCAGTATTTT	CASSFSAGGSMDTQYF
NA	TRBV27	NA	TRBJ2-1	TGTGCCAGCCGACTAGGACTCGCTTACAATGAGCAGTTCTTC	CASRLGLAYNEQFF
few	TRBV4-1	NA	TRBJ2-5	TGCGCCAGCAGCAGAGGAGGGGCCGGGGAGACCCAGTACTTC	CASSRGGAGETQYF
NA	TRBV6-1	NA	TRBJ1-5	TGTGCCAGCAGGGTCGGACAGACTCCCAATCAGCCCCAGCATTTT	CASRVGQTPNQPQHF
NA	TRBV15	TRBD1	TRBJ1-4	TGTGCCACCAGCTTACGGGACAGGTCTAATGAAAAACTGTTTTTT	CATSLRDRSNEKLFF
NA	TRBV5-4	TRBD2	TRBJ2-1	TGTGCCAGCAGCCCCTCAGGTGGTCTAGCGGCACGAAGCTCCTACAATGAGCAGTTCTTC	CASSPSGGLAARSSYNEQFF
NA	TRBV7-8	TRBD1	TRBJ1-2	TGTGCCAGCAGCTTAGATACGACAGGGGTTTACTATGGCTACACCTTC	CASSLDTTGVYYGYTF
few	TRBV6-6	NA	TRBJ2-7	TGTGCCACCCGCGGGGTTACCATCTCCTACGAGCAGTACTTC	CATRGVTISYEQYF
NA	TRBV21-1	NA	TRBJ1-5	TGTGCCAGCACCCAAGGGGGGGATCCGCCTCAGCCCCAGCATTTT	CASTQGGDPPQPQHF
NA	TRBV7-3	TRBD1	TRBJ2-7	TGTGCCAGCAGCGTCCTACAGGGGGCCCAGCAGTACTTC	CASSVLQGAQQYF
NA	TRBV28	NA	TRBJ2-1	TGTGCCAGCAGTTTCGACAGCAGCTCCTACAATGAGCAGTTCTTC	CASSFDSSSYNEQFF
NA	TRBV4-2	TRBD2	TRBJ2-1	TGTGCCAGCAGCCAAGATTTTCGGTCTAGCGGGGGAACTGAGCAGTTCTTC	CASSQDFRSSGGTEQFF
few	TRBV5-1	NA	TRBJ1-5	TGCGCCAGCAGCTTGGAGGTGGATCAGCCCCAGCATTTT	CASSLEVDQPQHF
once	TRBV19	TRBD1	TRBJ2-7	TGTGCCAGTAGTATACTAGGGGGCGATGCAGACGAGCAGTACTTC	CASSILGGDADEQYF
few	TRBV5-1	NA	TRBJ2-3	TGCGCCAGCAGCTTGGGGGTGGCAGATACGCAGTATTTT	CASSLGVADTQYF
NA	TRBV28	NA	TRBJ1-4	TGTGCCAGCAGTGTCCCCGGGACTTGGAATGAAAAACTGTTTTTT	CASSVPGTWNEKLFF
few	TRBV7-3	NA	TRBJ2-7	TGTGCCAGCAGCCCCGAGCCGACCGTCTCCTACGAGCAGTACTTC	CASSPEPTVSYEQYF
NA	TRBV11-3	NA	TRBJ2-2	TGTGCCAGCAGCCTAGGGGGGTACGGGGAGCTGTTTTTT	CASSLGGYGELFF
few	TRBV5-6	NA	TRBJ1-5	TGTGCCAGCAGCCCACAGGGAAACAATCAGCCCCAGCATTTT	CASSPQGNNQPQHF
NA	TRBV4-1	NA	TRBJ1-5	TGCGCCAGCAGCCAAGAGCGAGGGCGCAGCAATCAGCCCCAGCATTTT	CASSQERGRSNQPQHF
few	TRBV4-2	NA	TRBJ2-6	TGTGCCAGCAGCCAAGGTCGGGACGTCCTGACTTTC	CASSQGRDVLTF
few	TRBV2	TRBD2	TRBJ2-7	TGTGCCAGCAGGATAGGACTAGCGGGTAGAGGGGACGAGCAGTACTTC	CASRIGLAGRGDEQYF
NA	TRBV30	NA	TRBJ1-5	TGTGCCTGGAGAGAGGGGCCCTTTAGCAATCAGCCCCAGCATTTT	CAWREGPFSNQPQHF
NA	TRBV18	NA	TRBJ2-5	TGTGCCAGCTCACCACGACTAGAGGGAGAGACCCAGTACTTC	CASSPRLEGETQYF
NA	TRBV5-8	NA	TRBJ1-1	TGTGCCAGCAGCTTGCAGGGAGTAACGAACACTGAAGCTTTCTTT	CASSLQGVTNTEAFF
NA	TRBV6-5	NA	TRBJ1-1	TGTGCCAGCAGTTACGGGGGCGCGAGTTCTGAAGCTTTCTTT	CASSYGGASSEAFF
NA	TRBV5-1	NA	TRBJ1-1	TGCGCCAGCAGCTTGGTCGGGGGACTGAACACTGAAGCTTTCTTT	CASSLVGGLNTEAFF
NA	TRBV5-6	NA	TRBJ2-2	TGTGCCAGCAGCTGGACAGTTTTAGGCCCCGGGGAGCTGTTTTTT	CASSWTVLGPGELFF
NA	TRBV28	NA	TRBJ1-6	TGTGCCAGCAGTTTATTAGGGTCGGATTCACCCCTCCACTTT	CASSLLGSDSPLHF
NA	TRBV7-6	TRBD2	TRBJ2-1	TGTGCCAGCAGCTTGTTTCCCGGGGGGTACAATGAGCAGTTCTTC	CASSLFPGGYNEQFF
NA	TRBV27	NA	TRBJ2-7	TGTGCCAGCAAGGCAGGGAGCTCCTACGAGCAGTACTTC	CASKAGSSYEQYF
NA	TRBV5-4	NA	TRBJ2-3	TGTGCCAGCAGCTTGGAAGGGCCTGGAGATACGCAGTATTTT	CASSLEGPGDTQYF